The entry below gives a single T cell receptor (beta chain) sequence along with its context. The antigen remains undetermined. Generated by immunoSEQ multiplex PCR, the TCRdb table keeps only in-frame clones and is missing some. The sample lists some 73,000 clones; roughly 90% were seen once. This sample was included in a study of cytomegalovirus exposure and HLA in healthy donors. Whole-study results and caveats: Some TCR beta chains (about 170 of them) were listed as cytomegalovirus-associated. TCR clusters originating in the first cohort tended to co-occur in the 120 validation repertoires, according to a later analysis. Most TCR sequences were uncommon, yet certain public TCRs appeared in many donors.

The sequenced sample was PBMCs. The TCR was taken from a woman younger than 30 in good health and CMV-seropositive.

The CDR3 sequence: CASSAGTGLYEQYF. The CDR3, as DNA: TGTGCCAGCAGTGCCGGGACAGGGCTCTACGAGCAGTACTTC. The chain combines TRBV6-5 with TRBJ2-7, with 9 bases matching TRBD1. The CDR3 length is 14 residues. Germline CDR1 reads MNHEY; CDR2 reads SVGAGI. Trimming at V came to 5 bases and at J to 3 bases, leaving 5 bases not matched to a gene.